This T cell receptor beta chain was captured by sequencing in a study of OX40 agonist ivuxolimab in advanced cancers. The count of this clone is one. The antigen is not known. The same CDR3 can be traced to other DNA sequences in this sample. Study conclusions and caveats: Relative to CD4+ cells, CD8+ T cells on average had more expanded clones.

The CDR3 extends over 15 amino acids. Trimming stripped 4 bases from V and 2 bases from J, with 9 bases between. The germline V gene encodes CDR1 LGHNA and CDR2 YSLEER. Data came from immunoSEQ multiplex PCR; TCRdb stores just in-frame clones and leaves some out. The sample lists some 57,000 clones, 82% occurring once. The rearrangement joins TRBV4-3 to TRBJ2-6; either TRBD1 or TRBD2 may fit D (7 bases each). The sequence derives from an adult with an advanced solid tumor such as melanoma, head and neck, liver or kidney cancer. Here the sequenced sample was CD4+ or CD8+ T cells sorted from blood, taken in a trial of the OX40 agonist ivuxolimab. CDR3 DNA sequence: TGCGCCAGCAGCCCAGGGGGGGCTGGGGCCAACGTCCTGACTTTC. Residues: CASSPGGAGANVLTF.